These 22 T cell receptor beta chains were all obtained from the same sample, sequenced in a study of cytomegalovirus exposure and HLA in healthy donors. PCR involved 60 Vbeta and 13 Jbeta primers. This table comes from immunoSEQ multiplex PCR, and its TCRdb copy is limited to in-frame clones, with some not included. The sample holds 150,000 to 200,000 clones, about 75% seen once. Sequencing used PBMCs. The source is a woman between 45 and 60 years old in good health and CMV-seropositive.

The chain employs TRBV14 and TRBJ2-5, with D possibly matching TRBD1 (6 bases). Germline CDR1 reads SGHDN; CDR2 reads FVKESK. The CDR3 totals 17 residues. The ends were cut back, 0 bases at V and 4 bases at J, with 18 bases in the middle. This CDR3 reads CASSQEGVGRGGETQYF. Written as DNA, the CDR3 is TGTGCCAGCAGCCAAGAGGGGGTCGGCAGGGGTGGAGAGACCCAGTACTTC.

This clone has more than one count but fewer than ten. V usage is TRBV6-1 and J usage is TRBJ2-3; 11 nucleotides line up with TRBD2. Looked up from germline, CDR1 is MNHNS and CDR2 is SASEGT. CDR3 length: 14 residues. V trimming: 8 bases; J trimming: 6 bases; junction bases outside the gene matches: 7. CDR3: CASGIAGGLDTQYF. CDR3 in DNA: TGTGCCAGCGGCATAGCGGGGGGGCTGGATACGCAGTATTTT.

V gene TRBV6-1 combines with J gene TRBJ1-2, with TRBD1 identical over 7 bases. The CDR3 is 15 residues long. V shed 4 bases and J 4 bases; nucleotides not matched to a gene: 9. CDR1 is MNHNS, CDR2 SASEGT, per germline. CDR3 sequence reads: CASSGRAGGSYGYTF. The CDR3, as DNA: TGTGCCAGCAGTGGTCGCGCAGGGGGTAGCTATGGCTACACCTTC.

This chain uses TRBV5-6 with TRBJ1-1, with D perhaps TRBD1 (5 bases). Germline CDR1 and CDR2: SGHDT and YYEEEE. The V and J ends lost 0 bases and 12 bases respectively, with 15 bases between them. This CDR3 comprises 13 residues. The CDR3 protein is CASSLVSQGWTFF. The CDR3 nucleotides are TGTGCCAGCAGCTTGGTATCCCAGGGTTGGACTTTCTTT. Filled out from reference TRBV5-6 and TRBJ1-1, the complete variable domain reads DAGVTQSPTHLIKTRGQQVTLRCSPKSGHDTVSWYQQALGQGPQFIFQYYEEEERQRGNFPDRFSGHQFPNYSSELNVNALLLGDSALYLCASSLVSQGWTFFGQGTRLTVV.

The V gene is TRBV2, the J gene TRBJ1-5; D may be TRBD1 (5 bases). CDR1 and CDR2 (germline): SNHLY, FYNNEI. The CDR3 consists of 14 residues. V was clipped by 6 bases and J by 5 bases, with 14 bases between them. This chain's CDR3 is CASRRGTDYQPQHF. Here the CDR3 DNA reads TGTGCCAGCAGAAGGGGAACAGACTATCAGCCCCAGCATTTT. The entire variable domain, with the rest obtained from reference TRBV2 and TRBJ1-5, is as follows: EPEVTQTPSHQVTQMGQEVILRCVPISNHLYFYWYRQILGQKVEFLVSFYNNEISEKSEIFDDQFSVERPDGSNFTLKIRSTKLEDSAMYFCASRRGTDYQPQHFGDGTRLSIL.

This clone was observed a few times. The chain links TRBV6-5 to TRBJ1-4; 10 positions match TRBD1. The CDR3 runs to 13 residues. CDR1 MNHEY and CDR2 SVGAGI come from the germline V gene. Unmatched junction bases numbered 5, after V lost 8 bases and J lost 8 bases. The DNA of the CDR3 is TGTGCCAGCGCCGGGACAGGGGACGAAAAACTGTTTTTT. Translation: CASAGTGDEKLFF.

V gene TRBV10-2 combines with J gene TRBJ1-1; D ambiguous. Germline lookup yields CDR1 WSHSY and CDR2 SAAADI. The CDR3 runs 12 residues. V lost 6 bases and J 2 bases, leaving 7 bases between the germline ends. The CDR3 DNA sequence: TGCGCCAGCAGAAAGCTTAACACTGAAGCTTTCTTT. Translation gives CASRKLNTEAFF.

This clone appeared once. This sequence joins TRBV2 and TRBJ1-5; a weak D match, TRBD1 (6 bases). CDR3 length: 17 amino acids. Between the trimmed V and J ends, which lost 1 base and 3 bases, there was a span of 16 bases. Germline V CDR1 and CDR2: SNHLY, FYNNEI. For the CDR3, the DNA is TGTGCCAGCAGTGAAGGGTTCGCAGGGGAATTCAATCAGCCCCAGCATTTT. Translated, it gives CASSEGFAGEFNQPQHF.

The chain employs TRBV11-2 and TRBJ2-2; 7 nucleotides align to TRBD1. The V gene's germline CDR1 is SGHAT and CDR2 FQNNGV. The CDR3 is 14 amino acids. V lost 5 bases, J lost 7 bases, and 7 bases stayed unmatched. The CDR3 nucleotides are TGTGCCAGCAGCGTCTCCAGGGGGATCGGGGAGCTGTTTTTT. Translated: CASSVSRGIGELFF.

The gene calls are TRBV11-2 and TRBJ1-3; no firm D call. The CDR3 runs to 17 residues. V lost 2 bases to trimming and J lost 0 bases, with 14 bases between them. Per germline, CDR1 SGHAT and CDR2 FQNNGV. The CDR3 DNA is TGTGCCAGCAGCTTACTCCGGGGTCGGAGCTCTGGAAACACCATATATTTT. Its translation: CASSLLRGRSSGNTIYF.

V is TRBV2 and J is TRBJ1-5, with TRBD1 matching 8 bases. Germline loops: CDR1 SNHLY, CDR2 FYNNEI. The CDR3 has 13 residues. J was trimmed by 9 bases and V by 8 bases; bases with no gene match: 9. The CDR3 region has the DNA TGTGCCAGCCAGGACAGGGTGCTAGGGCCCCAGCATTTT. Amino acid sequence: CASQDRVLGPQHF. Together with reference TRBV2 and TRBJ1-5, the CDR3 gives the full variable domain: EPEVTQTPSHQVTQMGQEVILRCVPISNHLYFYWYRQILGQKVEFLVSFYNNEISEKSEIFDDQFSVERPDGSNFTLKIRSTKLEDSAMYFCASQDRVLGPQHFGDGTRLSIL.

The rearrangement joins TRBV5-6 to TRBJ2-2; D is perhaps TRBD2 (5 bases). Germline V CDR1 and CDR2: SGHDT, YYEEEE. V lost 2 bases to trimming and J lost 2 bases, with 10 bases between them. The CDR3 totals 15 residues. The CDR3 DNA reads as TGTGCCAGCAGCTTCCGACGGACTAACACCGGGGAGCTGTTTTTT. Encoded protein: CASSFRRTNTGELFF.

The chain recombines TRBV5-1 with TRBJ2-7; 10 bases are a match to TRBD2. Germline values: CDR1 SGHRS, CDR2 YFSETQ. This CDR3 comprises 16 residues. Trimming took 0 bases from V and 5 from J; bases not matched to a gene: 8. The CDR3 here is CASSLGERGGQNEQYF. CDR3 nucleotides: TGCGCCAGCAGCTTGGGTGAGCGGGGGGGCCAGAACGAGCAGTACTTC.

CDR3 residues: CAASGTSVNEQYF. For the CDR3, the DNA is TGTGCCGCCTCCGGGACTAGCGTCAACGAGCAGTACTTC. The rearrangement joins TRBV6-5 to TRBJ2-7; TRBD2 agrees at 10 bases. With V trimmed by 11 bases and J by 5 bases, 9 bases remained unmatched. CDR3 length: 13 amino acids. Per germline, CDR1 MNHEY and CDR2 SVGAGI.

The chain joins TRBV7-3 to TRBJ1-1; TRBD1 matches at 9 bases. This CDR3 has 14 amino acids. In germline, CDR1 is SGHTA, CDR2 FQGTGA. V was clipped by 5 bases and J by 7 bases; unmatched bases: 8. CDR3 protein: CASSEIADRGEAFF. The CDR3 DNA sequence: TGTGCCAGCAGCGAGATCGCGGACAGGGGTGAAGCTTTCTTT. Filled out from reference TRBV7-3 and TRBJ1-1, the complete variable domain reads GAGVSQTPSNKVTEKGKYVELRCDPISGHTALYWYRQSLGQGPEFLIYFQGTGAADDSGLPNDRFFAVRPEGSVSTLKIQRTERGDSAVYLCASSEIADRGEAFFGQGTRLTVV.

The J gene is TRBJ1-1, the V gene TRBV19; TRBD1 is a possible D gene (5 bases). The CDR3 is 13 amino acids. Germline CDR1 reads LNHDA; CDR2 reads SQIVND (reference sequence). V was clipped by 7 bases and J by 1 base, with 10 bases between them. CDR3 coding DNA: TGTGCCAGTAAAGCACAGGAGAACACTGAAGCTTTCTTT. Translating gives CASKAQENTEAFF.

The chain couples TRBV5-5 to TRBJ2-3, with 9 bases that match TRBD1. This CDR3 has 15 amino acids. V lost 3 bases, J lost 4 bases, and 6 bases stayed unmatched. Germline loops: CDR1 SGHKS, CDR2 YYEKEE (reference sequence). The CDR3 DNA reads TGTGCCAGCAGCTACCCGGGACAGGGACCAGATACGCAGTATTTT. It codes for CASSYPGQGPDTQYF.

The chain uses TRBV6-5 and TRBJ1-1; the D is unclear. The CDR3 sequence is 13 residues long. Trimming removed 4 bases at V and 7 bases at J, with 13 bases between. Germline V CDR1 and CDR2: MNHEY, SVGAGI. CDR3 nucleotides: TGTGCCAGCAGTTCCCCAAGAGGTAGTGAAGCTTTCTTT. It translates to CASSSPRGSEAFF.

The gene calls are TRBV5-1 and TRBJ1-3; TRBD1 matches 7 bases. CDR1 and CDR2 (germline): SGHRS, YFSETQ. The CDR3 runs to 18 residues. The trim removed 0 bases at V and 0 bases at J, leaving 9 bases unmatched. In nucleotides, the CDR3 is TGCGCCAGCAGCTTGGATGGGCAGGGGGAGAGCTCTGGAAACACCATATATTTT. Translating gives CASSLDGQGESSGNTIYF.

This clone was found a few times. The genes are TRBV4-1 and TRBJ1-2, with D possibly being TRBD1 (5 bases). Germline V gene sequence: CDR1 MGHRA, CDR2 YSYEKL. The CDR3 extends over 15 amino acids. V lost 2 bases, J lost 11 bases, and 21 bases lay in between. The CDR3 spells CASSQPSGAWGVYTF. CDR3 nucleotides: TGCGCCAGCAGCCAACCTTCCGGGGCTTGGGGGGTTTACACCTTC.

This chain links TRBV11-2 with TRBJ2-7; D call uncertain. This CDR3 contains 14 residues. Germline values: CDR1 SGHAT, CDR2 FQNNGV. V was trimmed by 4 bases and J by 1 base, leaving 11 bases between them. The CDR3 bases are TGTGCCAGCAGCTCTCTCTCGTTTTCCTACGAGCAGTACTTC. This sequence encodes CASSSLSFSYEQYF.

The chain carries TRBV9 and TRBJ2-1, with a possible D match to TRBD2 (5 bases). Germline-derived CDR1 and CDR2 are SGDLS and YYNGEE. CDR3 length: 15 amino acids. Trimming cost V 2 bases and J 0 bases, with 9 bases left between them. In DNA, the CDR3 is TGTGCCAGCAGCGTGAGGGCCCACTCCTACAATGAGCAGTTCTTC. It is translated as CASSVRAHSYNEQFF.